Shown below are 12 T cell receptor beta chains from a single sample sequenced in a study of T cells in Graves' hyperthyroidism and ophthalmopathy. TCR beta CDR3 region amplification was performed from RNA transcripts. First-round RT-PCR with HTBI primers amplified the TCR CDR3 region. One entry per CDR3 protein results from TCRdb running MiXCR on the multiplex PCR reads. The sample includes hundreds of thousands of distinct CDR3 sequences, 15% to 20% seen only once; the top ten take 3.8%. The sequenced sample was blood. The receptors were sampled from a woman in her 30s with Graves' hyperthyroidism.

In its sample, this clonotype was seen many times. The rearrangement links TRBV18 to TRBJ2-7; 7 nucleotides match TRBD1. Trimming removed 2 bases from V and 2 bases from J; junction bases left unmatched: 3. From germline, CDR1 is KGHSH and CDR2 LQKENI. The CDR3 has 14 amino acids. The DNA for the CDR3 is TGTGCCAGCTCACCAGAGACAGGGACCTACGAGCAGTACTTC. Translation gives CASSPETGTYEQYF.

Ten or more counts support this clonotype. The V and J genes are TRBV3-1 and TRBJ2-7, with 7 nucleotides matching TRBD1. V lost 0 bases to trimming and J lost 5 bases; unmatched junction nucleotides: 10. In germline, CDR1 is LGHDT, CDR2 YNNKEL (reference sequence). The CDR3 extends over 16 amino acids. The CDR3 loop is CASSQDAWTGRDEQYF. The CDR3 bases are TGTGCCAGCAGCCAAGACGCCTGGACAGGTAGGGACGAGCAGTACTTC.

This clonotype turned up a few times. The chain employs TRBV5-1 and TRBJ2-7; tentative D call: TRBD1 (5 bases). The CDR3 is 14 amino acids. V was trimmed by 0 bases and J by 1 base, leaving 8 bases between them. In germline, CDR1 is SGHRS, CDR2 YFSETQ. The DNA of the CDR3 is TGCGCCAGCAGCTTGGTAAGGGGTTCCTACGAGCAGTACTTC. Residues: CASSLVRGSYEQYF.

J is TRBJ1-1 and V is TRBV19; D not certain. V was trimmed by 9 bases and J by 6 bases, leaving 20 bases between them. The CDR3 sequence is 14 residues long. Germline V gene data show CDR1 as LNHDA and CDR2 as SQIVND (reference sequence). The CDR3 nucleotides are TGTGCCAGCCGTAATTTACCTGGTGGCGCTGAAGCTTTCTTT. This sequence encodes CASRNLPGGAEAFF.

Note on this clonotype: This may be a read error: a much more frequent sequence differs by one nucleotide. The CDR3 carries no conserved terminal phenylalanine or tryptophan, so it likely arises from a read error. For the CDR3, the DNA is TGTGCCAGCTCACCACCCCAGACAGGGACGGTTGGCTACACCCTC. Protein product: CASSPPQTGTVGYTL. This chain uses TRBV18 with TRBJ1-2; TRBD1 aligns across 7 bases. The CDR3 has 15 amino acids. Per germline, CDR1 KGHSH and CDR2 LQKENI. V dropped 0 bases and J dropped 7; count of bases not matched to a gene: 8.

The V call is TRBV4-1, the J call TRBJ2-3, with 12 nucleotides matching TRBD2. Germline V gives CDR1 MGHRA, CDR2 YSYEKL. The CDR3 consists of 18 residues. The V segment lost 4 bases and the J segment 1 base; nucleotides outside the gene matches: 9. In nucleotides, the CDR3 is TGCGCCAGCAGCCCAACGACTAGCGGGAGTATGGGCACAGATACGCAGTATTTT. The encoded protein is CASSPTTSGSMGTDTQYF.

This clonotype was picked up a small number of times. V is TRBV6-4 and J is TRBJ2-1; 7 positions match TRBD2. V trimming: 2 bases; J trimming: 2 bases; junction bases outside the gene matches: 6. In germline, CDR1 is MRHNA, CDR2 SNTAGT. The CDR3 runs to 16 residues. CDR3 in amino acids: CASSDSLAAPYNEQFF. The CDR3 DNA reads as TGTGCCAGCAGTGACAGCCTAGCGGCCCCCTACAATGAGCAGTTCTTC.

At least ten counts were recorded for this clonotype. The rearrangement joins TRBV7-9 to TRBJ2-1; 11 nucleotides line up with TRBD2. The CDR3 has 15 residues. The germline gives CDR1 SEHNR, CDR2 FQNEAQ (reference sequence). J was trimmed by 7 bases and V by 3 bases; bases with no gene match: 5. CDR3 DNA: TGTGCCAGCAGCTTGTGGGGACTAGCGGAGAATGAGCAGTTCTTC. Its translation: CASSLWGLAENEQFF.

The rearrangement joins TRBV13 to TRBJ2-4, with D uncertain. The CDR3 runs to 14 residues. CDR1 PRHDT and CDR2 FYEKMQ come from the germline V gene (reference sequence). Trimming left V 8 bases short and J 0 bases short, with 11 bases between. This CDR3 reads CASGVGLAKNIQYF. The CDR3 coding sequence is TGTGCCAGCGGGGTAGGGCTAGCCAAAAACATTCAGTACTTC.

At least ten counts were recorded for this clonotype. The genes are TRBV11-3 and TRBJ2-3; no firm D call. Trimming took off 4 bases at V and 3 bases at J, with 5 bases between the two ends. The CDR3 contains 12 residues. The germline gives CDR1 SGHNT, CDR2 YENEEA. The CDR3 bases are TGTGCCAGCAGCTGGCGAACAGATACGCAGTATTTT. It specifies CASSWRTDTQYF.

This clonotype was picked up a small number of times. The J gene is TRBJ2-5, the V gene TRBV7-8, with 8 bases lining up with TRBD2. The germline V gene encodes CDR1 SGHVS and CDR2 FQNEAQ. The CDR3 loop spans 16 amino acids. V shed 3 bases, J shed 1 base, and the junction held 7 bases outside the gene matches. CDR3 sequence: CASSFRSGRGQETQYF. The CDR3 region has the DNA TGTGCCAGCAGCTTCAGGAGCGGGAGAGGCCAAGAGACCCAGTACTTC.

This clonotype came up many times. The CDR3 DNA reads TGTGCCAGCAGCTTAGGGAGCGGGGTGGGGCCCTACGAGCAGTACTTC. It encodes CASSLGSGVGPYEQYF. The chain is built from TRBV7-2 and TRBJ2-7; 7 bases agree with TRBD2. Germline V gene lookup returns CDR1 SGHTA and CDR2 FQGNSA. V lost 1 base, J lost 2 bases, and 8 bases stayed unmatched. The CDR3 loop spans 16 amino acids.